The 2 T cell receptor beta chains reported below all come from one sample, sequenced in a study of response to subunit inactivated influenza vaccine. TCRdb analysed the RT-PCR reads with MiXCR anew, one entry per CDR3 protein. This sample carries 550,000 to 600,000 distinct CDR3 sequences, around 11% of them seen once, and the ten largest clones take roughly a tenth. The specimen comprised PBMCs from blood, sampled on the day of vaccination. These receptors were taken from a man aged 45-65 years who received an inactivated influenza vaccine.

Ten or more counts support this clonotype. This sequence joins TRBV3-1 and TRBJ1-6, with a possible D match to TRBD1 (6 bases). Germline CDR1 LGHDT, CDR2 YNNKEL (reference sequence). The V end was cut by 1 base, the J end by 10 bases, with 14 bases between. The CDR3 is 15 amino acids. The CDR3 DNA sequence: TGTGCCAGCAGCCAAGGAGGACAGCCAAACTCACCCCTCCACTTT. Protein product: CASSQGGQPNSPLHF.

The V call is TRBV7-2, the J call TRBJ2-2; 8 nucleotides align to TRBD2. This CDR3 is built from 16 residues. Germline V lookup: CDR1 SGHTA, CDR2 FQGNSA. V lost 1 base, J lost 7 bases, and 8 bases stayed unmatched. The CDR3 region has the DNA TGTGCCAGCAGCTTAGGGACGGGGGGGCAAGTCGGGGAGCTGTTTTTT. Translated, it gives CASSLGTGGQVGELFF.